The text below deals with one TCR beta chain. CDR1 is MDHEN and CDR2 is SYDVKM in the germline V gene. The CDR3 runs 13 residues. The ends were cut back, 7 bases at V and 9 bases at J, with 19 bases in the middle. The data originate from a study of T cell responses to AZD1222 COVID-19 vaccine. Profiling relied on immunoSEQ multiplex PCR, and the TCRdb table lists in-frame clones only, not all of them. The top ten hold roughly 2.5% of the sample, which has 150,000 to 200,000 clones, about nine tenths seen once. The source of this sequence is an adult in good health. The chain recombines TRBV28 with TRBJ2-7; D might be TRBD2 (5 bases). Specimen: peripheral blood, collected on day 0 of AZD1222 vaccination. The CDR3 protein is CASTPTGRGGQYF. CDR3 coding DNA: TGTGCCAGCACCCCTACGGGAAGAGGCGGGCAGTACTTC.